This T cell receptor (beta chain) was profiled in a study of regulatory T cells in long-lasting Graves disease. This clonotype has at least ten counts. The sample's time point: newly diagnosed GD, antithyroid drugs for less than 3 months. Extracted PBMC RNA gave rise to the TCR library. Researchers made TCR beta libraries by using iRepertoire HTBI primers and running Arm-PCR on CDR3 regions. TCRdb ran MiXCR on the multiplex PCR reads and lists one entry per CDR3 protein. The sample shows around 240,000 distinct CDR3 sequences, about 17% of them seen only once. The CDR3 consists of 15 residues. V lost 7 bases and J lost 5, with 18 bases in between. Germline V gene data show CDR1 as SGHRS and CDR2 as YFSETQ. These data are also associated with another study on T cells in Graves' hyperthyroidism and ophthalmopathy.

The chain carries TRBV5-1 and TRBJ1-4, with D maybe TRBD1 (5 bases). This TCR came from a woman aged 25 to 39 with Graves disease. This sample comprised peripheral blood mononuclear cells (PBMCs), obtained at new diagnosis, from a patient treated with antithyroid drugs. CDR3 bases: TGCGCCAGCCTCAGACAGCCCGGCTACAATGAAAAACTGTTTTTT. As protein: CASLRQPGYNEKLFF.